This passage covers 29 T cell receptor beta chains from one sample sequenced in a study of graft-versus-host responses after intestinal transplantation. For these TCRs, the target antigens are not known. The repertoire was sequenced with immunoSEQ multiplex PCR; TCRdb's copy has only in-frame clones and lacks some. This table has about 92,000 clones, about 90% appearing once. Here the sequenced sample was unstimulated CD8+ T cells sorted from spleen or lymph node cells, taken before intestinal transplant. These receptors originate from a human donor who received an intestinal transplant.

This chain joins TRBV5-6 and TRBJ2-5; the D gene is possibly TRBD1 (5 bases). CDR1 and CDR2 (germline): SGHDT, YYEEEE. The CDR3 extends over 18 amino acids. Trimming cost V 0 bases and J 4 bases, with 22 bases left between them. The CDR3 DNA reads as TGTGCCAGCAGCTTGGGATTTTTAAGTGAGGATACAGGAGAGACCCAGTACTTC. It encodes CASSLGFLSEDTGETQYF.

This clone was picked up a small number of times. The chain combines TRBV2 with TRBJ2-7, with TRBD1 matching 7 bases. V lost 6 bases and J lost 7; bases outside the gene matches: 15. CDR1 SNHLY and CDR2 FYNNEI come from the germline V gene. The CDR3 contains 15 residues. The CDR3 sequence is CASRNRGPSLREQYF. DNA for the CDR3: TGTGCCAGCAGGAACAGGGGCCCCTCATTGAGGGAGCAGTACTTC.

The CDR3 DNA is TGTGCCAGCAGGCGAGGTATAGCTACACAACATCATAATTCACCCCTCCACTTT. As protein: CASRRGIATQHHNSPLHF. The chain uses TRBV21-1 and TRBJ1-6. TRBV21-1 has pseudogene status. The CDR3 contains 18 residues.

The chain is built from TRBV14 and TRBJ1-5; tentatively, D is TRBD1 (5 bases). Germline CDR1 SGHDN, CDR2 FVKESK. The V and J ends lost 1 base and 5 bases respectively, with 9 bases between them. The CDR3 is made up of 14 amino acids. CDR3 DNA sequence: TGTGCCAGCAGCCAAGCAGGGATCCATCAGCCCCAGCATTTT. Translation: CASSQAGIHQPQHF.

This chain links TRBV27 with TRBJ2-2; 7 nucleotides match TRBD2. The CDR3 is 18 residues long. V trimming: 2 bases; J trimming: 2 bases; junction bases outside the gene matches: 11. CDR1 and CDR2 from the germline V gene are MNHEY and SMNVEV (reference sequence). CDR3 in DNA: TGTGCCAGCAGTTTAGATATCCAGCGGGGAATAAACACCGGGGAGCTGTTTTTT. This codes for CASSLDIQRGINTGELFF.

This chain joins TRBV29-1 and TRBJ1-1, with 7 bases matching TRBD1. The CDR3 consists of 12 residues. Germline trimming cut 6 bases from V and 8 bases from J; bases unmatched to any gene: 9. Germline CDR1 reads SQVTM; CDR2 reads ANQGSEA. CDR3 sequence (DNA): TGCAGCGTGTCCCGGGACAGTCTCGAAGCTTTCTTT. Residues: CSVSRDSLEAFF.

The chain uses TRBV15 and TRBJ2-7; 10 bases match TRBD2. The germline CDR1 and CDR2 sequences are LNHNV and YYDKDF (reference sequence). This CDR3 has 18 residues. Trimming cost V 0 bases and J 2 bases; bases outside gene matches: 10. CDR3 sequence (DNA): TGTGCCACCAGCAGAGATCTTCCACTAGCGGGAAGCCCCTACGAGCAGTACTTC. As protein: CATSRDLPLAGSPYEQYF.

V usage is TRBV19 and J usage is TRBJ1-1; D ambiguous. Trimming stripped 5 bases from V and 0 bases from J, with 7 bases between. CDR1 and CDR2 from the germline V gene are LNHDA and SQIVND (reference sequence). The CDR3 covers 13 residues. The CDR3 protein is CASSLDLNTEAFF. CDR3 in DNA: TGTGCCAGTAGTCTCGACTTGAACACTGAAGCTTTCTTT.

The chain is built from TRBV7-6 and TRBJ1-3, with D tentatively TRBD1 (5 bases). CDR1 is SGHVS, CDR2 FNYEAQ, per germline. Trimming removed 3 bases from V and 4 bases from J, with 10 bases in between. CDR3 length: 14 residues. The CDR3: CASSLAGDGNTIYF. The CDR3 region has the DNA TGTGCCAGCAGCTTGGCCGGGGACGGAAACACCATATATTTT.

The rearrangement links TRBV18 to TRBJ2-1; D ambiguous. CDR1 is KGHSH and CDR2 is LQKENI in the germline V gene. V shed 7 bases and J shed 0 bases, with 10 bases lying between them. The CDR3 contains 14 residues. The CDR3 sequence: CASFEDSSYNEQFF. The CDR3 nucleotides are TGTGCCAGCTTCGAGGATAGCTCCTACAATGAGCAGTTCTTC.

The V call is TRBV19, the J call TRBJ2-1, with D tentatively TRBD2 (5 bases). CDR1 LNHDA and CDR2 SQIVND come from the germline V gene (reference sequence). V shed 0 bases and J shed 5 bases, with 14 bases lying between them. The length of the CDR3 is 16 residues. The CDR3 sequence is CASSIDPTGYDNEQFF. DNA for the CDR3: TGTGCCAGTAGTATAGACCCCACGGGATATGACAATGAGCAGTTCTTC.

This chain connects TRBV13 to TRBJ1-3; D is unresolved. Germline values: CDR1 PRHDT, CDR2 FYEKMQ (reference sequence). Trimming shortened V by 4 bases and J by 4 bases, and 5 bases separated the two germline ends. The CDR3 runs to 12 residues. Here the CDR3 reads CASSSGGNTIYF. The CDR3 DNA is TGTGCCAGCAGCTCCGGGGGAAACACCATATATTTT. Based on the CDR3 plus reference TRBV13 and TRBJ1-3, the full variable domain is AAGVIQSPRHLIKEKRETATLKCYPIPRHDTVYWYQQGPGQDPQFLISFYEKMQSDKGSIPDRFSAQQFSDYHSELNMSSLELGDSALYFCASSSGGNTIYFGEGSWLTVV.

The V and J genes are TRBV13 and TRBJ2-5; 7 bases align to TRBD2. V was clipped by 3 bases and J by 9 bases; unmatched bases: 10. The germline CDR1 and CDR2 sequences are PRHDT and FYEKMQ (reference sequence). The CDR3 is 14 residues long. The CDR3 region is CASSLGQGREAQYF. In DNA form, the CDR3 reads TGTGCCAGCAGCTTGGGGCAGGGACGGGAGGCCCAGTACTTC.

The gene calls are TRBV6-5 and TRBJ2-1; possibly TRBD2 for D (5 bases). CDR3 length: 15 residues. Per germline, CDR1 MNHEY and CDR2 SVGAGI. V was trimmed by 2 bases and J by 2 bases, leaving 10 bases between them. DNA for the CDR3: TGTGCCAGCAGTTACGAGGGAGTCGCCTACAATGAGCAGTTCTTC. Its protein is CASSYEGVAYNEQFF.

The chain links TRBV7-9 to TRBJ2-2; D is ambiguous. CDR3 size: 16 residues. Germline V gene sequence: CDR1 SEHNR, CDR2 FQNEAQ (reference sequence). V lost 7 bases, J lost 4 bases, and 19 bases lay in between. Written as DNA, the CDR3 is TGTGCCAGCACTCAGGTCGGGCCTACCGGCACCGGGGAGCTGTTTTTT. Residues: CASTQVGPTGTGELFF.

The J gene is TRBJ2-5, the V gene TRBV9; TRBD1 is a possible D gene (5 bases). CDR3 length: 15 amino acids. From germline, CDR1 is SGDLS and CDR2 YYNGEE. With 4 bases removed from V and 2 bases from J, the gap between germline ends came to 15 bases. CDR3 amino acids: CASSHGVQGQETQYF. The CDR3 DNA follows: TGTGCCAGCAGCCATGGGGTGCAGGGACAAGAGACCCAGTACTTC.

Written as DNA, the CDR3 is TGTGCCAGCAGCTCCCCGACAGGTAGAGGAAACACCATATATTTT. Translated, it gives CASSSPTGRGNTIYF. The rearrangement uses TRBV11-2 and TRBJ1-3, with D possibly being TRBD1 (6 bases). The CDR3 covers 15 residues. Germline V lookup: CDR1 SGHAT, CDR2 FQNNGV. V lost 4 bases and J 4 bases, leaving 14 bases between the germline ends. The full variable domain, completed using reference TRBV11-2 and TRBJ1-3, is EAGVAQSPRYKIIEKRQSVAFWCNPISGHATLYWYQQILGQGPKLLIQFQNNGVVDDSQLPKDRFSAERLKGVDSTLKIQPAKLEDSAVYLCASSSPTGRGNTIYFGEGSWLTVV.

The J gene is TRBJ2-1, the V gene TRBV6-1, with D possibly being TRBD2 (6 bases). CDR1 and CDR2 (germline): MNHNS, SASEGT. The CDR3 consists of 11 residues. V dropped 7 bases and J dropped 7 bases, with 8 bases sitting between them. DNA of the CDR3: TGTGCCAGCACCCGGGGGAATGAGCAGTTCTTC. The encoded protein is CASTRGNEQFF.

The chain employs TRBV29-1 and TRBJ2-5; 11 nucleotides line up with TRBD2. The CDR3 is made up of 15 amino acids. Germline lookup yields CDR1 SQVTM and CDR2 ANQGSEA. Trimming removed 6 bases from V and 1 base from J; junction bases left unmatched: 7. CDR3 nucleotides: TGCAGCGTGGAACTAGCGGGGGACCCCCAAGAGACCCAGTACTTC. It encodes CSVELAGDPQETQYF.

Comments on this clone: The germline gene is not matched at one end of the junction; a read error may be the cause. The V gene is TRBV6-6, the J gene TRBJ2-7; D call uncertain. The CDR3 length is 11 residues. CDR1 MNHNY and CDR2 SVGAGI come from the germline V gene (reference sequence). CDR3 amino acids: CASSYSHEQYF. The DNA for the CDR3 is TGTGCCAGCAGTTACTCCCACGAGCAGTACTTC.

The chain joins TRBV5-6 to TRBJ1-2, with TRBD1 as a possible D gene (5 bases). CDR3 length: 14 residues. Germline assignment: CDR1 SGHDT and CDR2 YYEEEE. V was cut by 0 bases and J by 2 bases, with 8 bases left in between. The chain's CDR3 is CASSLGGANYGYTF. The CDR3 DNA reads as TGTGCCAGCAGCTTGGGAGGGGCCAACTATGGCTACACCTTC.

This clone was seen more than once but under ten times. The chain uses TRBV5-1 and TRBJ2-1; D unclear. Germline lookup yields CDR1 SGHRS and CDR2 YFSETQ. The CDR3 length is 13 residues. Trimming left V 0 bases short and J 1 base short, with 2 bases between. The CDR3 DNA is TGCGCCAGCAGCTTGGCATCCTACAATGAGCAGTTCTTC. The encoded protein is CASSLASYNEQFF.

This chain uses TRBV7-4 with TRBJ1-6, with 7 bases that match TRBD1. Germline V gene sequence: CDR1 SGHVT, CDR2 SQSDAQ. The CDR3 runs to 16 residues. V lost 4 bases, J lost 10 bases, and 13 bases stayed unmatched. As DNA, the CDR3 is TGTGCCAGCAGCTCCCAACAGGGGAGGTTCCGGTCACCCCTCCACTTT. Residues: CASSSQQGRFRSPLHF.

V and J are TRBV7-9 and TRBJ2-7; D unclear. This CDR3 comprises 13 residues. Trimming shortened V by 3 bases and J by 3 bases, and 9 bases separated the two germline ends. CDR1 and CDR2 (germline): SEHNR, FQNEAQ (reference sequence). CDR3 amino acids: CASSFDLGYEQYF. In DNA form, the CDR3 reads TGTGCCAGCAGCTTTGACCTAGGCTACGAGCAGTACTTC.

The chain is built from TRBV12-5 and TRBJ2-2; the match to TRBD1 covers 9 bases. With V trimmed by 5 bases and J by 6 bases, 10 bases remained unmatched. CDR1 and CDR2 from the germline V gene are LGHNT and FRNRAP. This CDR3 has 16 residues. CDR3 sequence reads: CASGPSRDRESGELFF. In DNA, the CDR3 is TGTGCTAGTGGTCCGTCCCGGGACAGGGAATCCGGGGAGCTGTTTTTT.

The chain combines TRBV6-6 with TRBJ1-1; D is perhaps TRBD1 (5 bases). The CDR3 sequence is 14 residues long. CDR1 is MNHNY, CDR2 SVGAGI, per germline (reference sequence). V was pared by 0 bases and J by 3 bases, with 8 bases between. CDR3 sequence reads: CASSYSQGHTEAFF. CDR3 sequence (DNA): TGTGCCAGCAGTTACTCGCAGGGTCACACTGAAGCTTTCTTT.

The genes are TRBV14 and TRBJ2-7; D remains unclear. The CDR3 has 15 amino acids. Germline CDR1 is SGHDN and CDR2 is FVKESK. With 0 bases removed from V and 3 bases from J, the gap between germline ends came to 12 bases. The CDR3 DNA reads TGTGCCAGCAGCCAAGAAGCCGGAAACAACTACGAGCAGTACTTC. Translating gives CASSQEAGNNYEQYF. Full variable domain (outside the CDR3, taken from reference TRBV14 and TRBJ2-7): EAGVTQFPSHSVIEKGQTVTLRCDPISGHDNLYWYRRVMGKEIKFLLHFVKESKQDESGMPNNRFLAERTGGTYSTLKVQPAELEDSGVYFCASSQEAGNNYEQYFGPGTRLTVT.

The J gene is TRBJ1-1, the V gene TRBV6-1; TRBD1 agrees at 8 bases. There are 13 residues in the CDR3. Germline-derived CDR1 and CDR2 are MNHNS and SASEGT. V dropped 9 bases and J dropped 4; count of bases not matched to a gene: 7. CDR3 sequence reads: CASRRTGFTEAFF. The CDR3 nucleotides read TGTGCCAGTCGGAGGACAGGGTTCACTGAAGCTTTCTTT.

This clone was seen once. The chain carries TRBV9 and TRBJ2-3; the match to TRBD2 covers 10 bases. Germline V gene lookup returns CDR1 SGDLS and CDR2 YYNGEE. With 0 bases clipped from V and 0 bases from J, the junction kept 13 bases outside the gene matches. The CDR3 runs 20 residues. CDR3 coding DNA: TGTGCCAGCAGCGTAGGAGATAGCGGGGGGCCTGCCAAAAGCACAGATACGCAGTATTTT. Protein product: CASSVGDSGGPAKSTDTQYF.